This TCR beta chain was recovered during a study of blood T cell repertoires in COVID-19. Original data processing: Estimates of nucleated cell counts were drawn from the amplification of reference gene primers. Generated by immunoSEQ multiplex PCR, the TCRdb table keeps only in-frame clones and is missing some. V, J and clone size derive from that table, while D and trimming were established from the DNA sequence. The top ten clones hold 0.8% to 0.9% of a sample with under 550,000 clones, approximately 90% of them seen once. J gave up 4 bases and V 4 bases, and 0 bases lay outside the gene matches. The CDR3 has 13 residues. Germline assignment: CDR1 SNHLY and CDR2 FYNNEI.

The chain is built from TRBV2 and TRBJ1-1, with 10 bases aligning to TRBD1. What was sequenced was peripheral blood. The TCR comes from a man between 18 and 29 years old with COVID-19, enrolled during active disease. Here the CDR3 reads CASSGTGGTEAFF. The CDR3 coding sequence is TGTGCCAGCAGTGGGACAGGGGGCACTGAAGCTTTCTTT. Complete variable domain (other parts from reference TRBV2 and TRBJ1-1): EPEVTQTPSHQVTQMGQEVILRCVPISNHLYFYWYRQILGQKVEFLVSFYNNEISEKSEIFDDQFSVERPDGSNFTLKIRSTKLEDSAMYFCASSGTGGTEAFFGQGTRLTVV.